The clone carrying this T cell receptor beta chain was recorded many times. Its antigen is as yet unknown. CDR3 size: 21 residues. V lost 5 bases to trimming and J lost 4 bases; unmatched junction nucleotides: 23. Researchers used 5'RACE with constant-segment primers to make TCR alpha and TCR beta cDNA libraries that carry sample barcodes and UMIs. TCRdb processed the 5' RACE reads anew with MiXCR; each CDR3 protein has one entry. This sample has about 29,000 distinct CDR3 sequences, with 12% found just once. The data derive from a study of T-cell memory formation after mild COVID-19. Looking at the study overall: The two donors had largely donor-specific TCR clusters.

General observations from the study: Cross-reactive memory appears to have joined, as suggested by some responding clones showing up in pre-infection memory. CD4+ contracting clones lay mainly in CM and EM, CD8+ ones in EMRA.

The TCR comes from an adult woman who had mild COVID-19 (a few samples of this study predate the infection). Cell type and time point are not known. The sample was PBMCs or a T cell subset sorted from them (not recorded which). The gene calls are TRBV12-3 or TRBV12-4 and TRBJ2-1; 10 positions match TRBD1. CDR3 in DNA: TGTGCCAGCAGTCCTATCTTGGGACAGGGGTCTAACCCGAGCAAGTACAATGAGCAGTTCTTC. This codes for CASSPILGQGSNPSKYNEQFF.